This T cell receptor beta chain was found in a study of CD8 T cells in Susac syndrome. cDNA came from about 0.5 to 1 ug RNA primed by random hexamers. TCRdb independently ran MiXCR on the immunoSEQ multiplex PCR reads; one entry per CDR3 protein. The sample records about 110,000 distinct CDR3 sequences, roughly 94% being singletons. Notes on this clonotype: What it recognizes is unknown.

Study-level results: Clonal expansion was present among Susac CD8+ cells. This expansion reached its peak in TEMRA cells and in active patients.

This CDR3 comprises 14 residues. V lost 6 bases and J lost 6, with 15 bases in between. Germline V CDR1 and CDR2: LNHNV, YYDKDF (reference sequence). The genes are TRBV15 and TRBJ2-1; perhaps TRBD2 as D (6 bases). The specimen was CD8+ T cells from PBMCs. This clonotype was sampled from a human donor with Susac syndrome. Here the CDR3 reads CATRNRDSPNEQFF. In DNA form, the CDR3 reads TGTGCCACCAGAAACCGGGACTCCCCCAATGAGCAGTTCTTC.